Reported below is one TCR beta chain. Antigen unknown. This table comes from immunoSEQ multiplex PCR, and its TCRdb copy is limited to in-frame clones, with some not included. The sample carries about 200,000 clones, almost 90% recorded once. This entry belongs to a study of T cell responses to AZD1222 COVID-19 vaccine. Germline V gene data show CDR1 as LGHDT and CDR2 as YNNKEL (reference sequence). V lost 0 bases and J lost 8; bases outside the gene matches: 9. This CDR3 contains 16 residues. Study outcomes and limitations: Reports say nearly half of spike-specific TCRs go after unmutated variant regions. Seropositive at baseline were only a handful of AZD1222 recipients. White British people made up most donors, females outnumbered males, and clonal diversity was possibly underestimated. Repertoires were collected only later (after the peak T cell response had occurred).

Material: peripheral blood, obtained on day 0 of AZD1222 vaccination. This clonotype was obtained from an adult in good health. The chain uses TRBV3-1 (or the pseudogene TRBV3-2) and TRBJ2-1, with 8 bases aligning to TRBD2. CDR3 region: CASSQDRRGAEDEQFF. The CDR3 DNA follows: TGTGCCAGCAGCCAAGATCGGCGGGGGGCCGAGGATGAGCAGTTCTTC.